These 21 T cell receptor beta chains were sequenced from one sample in a study of blood T cell repertoires in COVID-19. Clones were sequenced by immunoSEQ multiplex PCR, and TCRdb holds only the in-frame ones, with some missing. The sample yields tens of thousands of clones, approximately 86% seen once. Sequencing used peripheral blood. The source is a man aged 50 or older with active COVID-19.

The sample holds one count of this clone. This chain joins TRBV6-1 and TRBJ2-7, with D perhaps matching TRBD1 (5 bases). V gave up 3 bases and J gave up 4 bases, with 7 bases separating them. The CDR3 loop spans 12 amino acids. The germline CDR1 and CDR2 sequences are MNHNS and SASEGT. The CDR3 sequence is CASSDRVYEQYF. CDR3 coding DNA: TGTGCCAGCAGTGACAGGGTTTACGAGCAGTACTTC.

The rearrangement joins TRBV6-5 to TRBJ2-7, with 10 bases matching TRBD1. The CDR3 spans 14 residues. V shed 2 bases and J 3 bases; nucleotides not matched to a gene: 1. The germline V gene has CDR1 MNHEY and CDR2 SVGAGI. The CDR3 loop is CASSYRDRGYEQYF. CDR3 in DNA: TGTGCCAGCAGTTACCGGGACAGGGGCTACGAGCAGTACTTC.

The chain couples TRBV12-5 to TRBJ2-2; 14 bases map to TRBD2. With V trimmed by 4 bases and J by 5 bases, 12 bases remained unmatched. From germline, CDR1 is LGHNT and CDR2 FRNRAP. The CDR3 sequence is 19 residues long. The CDR3 DNA reads TGTGCTAGTGGTTCGAGACTAGCGGGAGGGCCATCATGGACCGGGGAGCTGTTTTTT. Protein product: CASGSRLAGGPSWTGELFF.

The rearrangement uses TRBV6-1 and TRBJ1-2; D is perhaps TRBD1 (5 bases). This CDR3 has 15 residues. Germline CDR1 is MNHNS and CDR2 is SASEGT. The V end lost 0 bases, the J end lost 4 bases, and 12 bases lay between the germline ends. In DNA form, the CDR3 reads TGTGCCAGCAGTGAAGCGCTTGGGGGGATCTATGGCTACACCTTC. It yields the protein CASSEALGGIYGYTF.

The J gene is TRBJ2-7, the V gene TRBV11-2; 7 nucleotides match TRBD2. CDR3 size: 15 residues. With V trimmed by 5 bases and J by 3 bases, 10 bases remained unmatched. Looked up from germline, CDR1 is SGHAT and CDR2 is FQNNGV. In nucleotides, the CDR3 is TGTGCCAGCAGCAGCGGCTCTGGGGGGGGCTACGAGCAGTACTTC. Amino acids: CASSSGSGGGYEQYF.

This chain uses TRBV27 with TRBJ1-5; 12 positions agree with TRBD1. This CDR3 region has 15 residues. Trimming took 1 base from V and 7 from J; bases not matched to a gene: 2. The germline V gene has CDR1 MNHEY and CDR2 SMNVEV (reference sequence). As DNA, the CDR3 is TGTGCCAGCAGTTTATTCGGGACAGGGGGCCAGCCCCAGCATTTT. This encodes CASSLFGTGGQPQHF.

The chain is built from TRBV15 and TRBJ1-5, with D maybe TRBD1 (5 bases). Germline V lookup: CDR1 LNHNV, CDR2 YYDKDF (reference sequence). This CDR3 comprises 14 residues. V was pared by 0 bases and J by 3 bases, with 6 bases between. Here the CDR3 DNA reads TGTGCCACCAGCAGAGACAGGGCCAATCAGCCCCAGCATTTT. It specifies CATSRDRANQPQHF.

This rearrangement joins TRBV7-2 to TRBJ2-2; the D gene is possibly TRBD2 (5 bases). Germline loops: CDR1 SGHTA, CDR2 FQGNSA. The CDR3 has 16 amino acids. Between the trimmed V and J ends, which lost 4 bases and 0 bases, there was a span of 12 bases. Written as DNA, the CDR3 is TGTGCCAGCAGCTCGGGGTTAAGGGCGAACACCGGGGAGCTGTTTTTT. Translating gives CASSSGLRANTGELFF.

V and J are TRBV5-4 and TRBJ2-3, with 7 positions matching TRBD1. Trimming cost V 6 bases and J 3 bases; bases outside gene matches: 10. The CDR3 loop spans 15 amino acids. The germline V gene has CDR1 SGHNT and CDR2 YYREEE (reference sequence). The CDR3 here is CASMTGLVGTDTQYF. DNA of the CDR3: TGTGCCAGCATGACAGGGTTAGTGGGGACAGATACGCAGTATTTT.

The chain carries TRBV28 and TRBJ2-7, with D possibly matching TRBD2 (7 bases). Per the germline V gene, CDR1 is MDHEN and CDR2 is SYDVKM. This CDR3 is 14 amino acids long. Trimming shortened V by 7 bases and J by 2 bases, and 15 bases separated the two germline ends. The CDR3 DNA sequence: TGTGCCAGCACCGAGGGGGGGGAGCCCTACGAGCAGTACTTC. Translating it yields CASTEGGEPYEQYF.

A few counts support this clone. The V and J genes are TRBV5-1 and TRBJ1-2, with 7 bases fitting TRBD1. The V and J ends lost 8 bases and 5 bases, in that order; junction bases with no gene match: 12. Germline V gene sequence: CDR1 SGHRS, CDR2 YFSETQ. There are 14 residues in the CDR3. The CDR3 loop reads CASGRDSLSYGYTF. The CDR3 coding sequence is TGCGCCAGTGGACGGGACAGCCTTTCTTATGGCTACACCTTC. The full variable domain, its missing parts supplied by reference TRBV5-1 and TRBJ1-2, is KAGVTQTPRYLIKTRGQQVTLSCSPISGHRSVSWYQQTPGQGLQFLFEYFSETQRNKGNFPGRFSGRQFSNSRSEMNVSTLELGDSALYLCASGRDSLSYGYTFGSGTRLTVV.

The chain employs TRBV18 and TRBJ2-7, with D possibly being TRBD1 (6 bases). Germline V lookup: CDR1 KGHSH, CDR2 LQKENI. Trimming took 5 bases from V and 4 from J, leaving 12 bases between them. The CDR3 sequence is 13 residues long. The CDR3 is CASSSGQIYEQYF. The DNA of the CDR3 is TGTGCCAGCTCAAGCGGACAGATTTACGAGCAGTACTTC.

V and J are TRBV7-2 and TRBJ2-1, with D tentatively TRBD1 (5 bases). Looked up from germline, CDR1 is SGHTA and CDR2 is FQGNSA. The ends were cut back, 5 bases at V and 4 bases at J, with 12 bases in the middle. The CDR3 has 14 residues. For the CDR3, the DNA is TGTGCCAGCAGCCCTGGACAACAATACAATGAGCAGTTCTTC. It yields the protein CASSPGQQYNEQFF.

The chain employs TRBV11-3 and TRBJ2-1; D unclear. Germline-derived CDR1 and CDR2 are SGHNT and YENEEA. The V end lost 0 bases, the J end lost 6 bases, and 9 bases lay between the germline ends. The CDR3 totals 14 residues. The CDR3, as DNA: TGTGCCAGCAGCTTAGATCTGAGTGCCAATGAGCAGTTCTTC. Residues: CASSLDLSANEQFF.

This sequence joins TRBV9 and TRBJ1-2, with a possible D match to TRBD1 (6 bases). The CDR3 sequence is 15 residues long. The germline V gene has CDR1 SGDLS and CDR2 YYNGEE. V gave up 3 bases and J gave up 2 bases, with 14 bases separating them. The CDR3 DNA is TGTGCCAGCAGCGCCGAGGACAGCGAAAACTATGGCTACACCTTC. Its protein is CASSAEDSENYGYTF.

V is TRBV9 and J is TRBJ2-3, with no clear D. From germline, CDR1 is SGDLS and CDR2 YYNGEE. V was cut by 0 bases and J by 0 bases, with 8 bases left in between. The CDR3 length is 15 residues. In DNA form, the CDR3 reads TGTGCCAGCAGCGTAGTGGCGGCTAGCACAGATACGCAGTATTTT. Protein product: CASSVVAASTDTQYF.

The rearrangement uses TRBV6-2 or TRBV6-3 and TRBJ2-1; 10 bases are a match to TRBD2. The CDR3 runs to 18 residues. From germline, CDR1 is MNHEY and CDR2 SVGEGT. Trimming cost V 2 bases and J 5 bases; bases outside gene matches: 12. The CDR3 reads CASSYPTGRTSGHNEQFF. CDR3 nucleotides: TGTGCCAGCAGTTACCCGACAGGGAGGACTAGCGGCCACAATGAGCAGTTCTTC.

The gene calls are TRBV9 and TRBJ1-1; TRBD1 might be the D (6 bases). This CDR3 spans 16 amino acids. V was pared by 3 bases and J by 6 bases, with 21 bases between. CDR1 is SGDLS and CDR2 is YYNGEE in the germline V gene. CDR3 loop: CASSARGDHRVAEAFF. The DNA for the CDR3 is TGTGCCAGCAGCGCCCGGGGGGACCACAGGGTCGCTGAAGCTTTCTTT.

The rearrangement joins TRBV29-1 to TRBJ2-7; D remains ambiguous. The CDR3 is 11 residues long. The V gene's germline CDR1 is SQVTM and CDR2 ANQGSEA. Trimming shortened V by 4 bases and J by 3 bases, and 7 bases separated the two germline ends. The CDR3 here is CSVGRNYEQYF. CDR3 coding DNA: TGCAGCGTTGGCAGGAACTACGAGCAGTACTTC.

In this sample, this clone turned up a few times. The chain carries TRBV6-5 and TRBJ1-2; D is perhaps TRBD1 (6 bases). CDR1 is MNHEY and CDR2 is SVGAGI in the germline V gene. Trimming cost V 5 bases and J 7 bases, with 20 bases left between them. The CDR3 sequence is 15 residues long. CDR3 amino acids: CASSRTGFQGSGYTF. CDR3 sequence (DNA): TGTGCCAGCAGTCGAACAGGGTTCCAAGGGAGTGGCTACACCTTC.

This clone was seen a handful of times. The CDR3 DNA reads TGTGCCAGCAGCCAAAGTCTAACAGGGTTCGAGCAGTACTTC. Translation gives CASSQSLTGFEQYF. V is TRBV3-1 (or the pseudogene TRBV3-2) and J is TRBJ2-7, with D tentatively TRBD1 (6 bases). This CDR3 has 14 residues. The germline gives CDR1 LGHDT, CDR2 YNNKEL (reference sequence). Trimming took 2 bases from V and 6 from J, leaving 14 bases between them.